The clone carrying this TCR beta chain was seen more than once but under ten times. The data belong to a study of blood T cell repertoires in COVID-19. J was trimmed by 3 bases and V by 5 bases; bases with no gene match: 3. The CDR3 loop spans 13 amino acids. The protocol was immunoSEQ multiplex PCR, while the TCRdb copy is restricted to in-frame clones and leaves out a portion. The sample holds about 15,000 clones, around 87% seen once. J is TRBJ1-1 and V is TRBV12-3 or TRBV12-4; 7 bases agree with TRBD1. The origin of this receptor is a man aged 50 to 60 with active COVID-19. The sample comprised peripheral blood. The CDR3 nucleotides are TGTGCCAGCAGTACAACAGGGGACACTGAAGCTTTCTTT. Encoded protein: CASSTTGDTEAFF.